The 19 T cell receptor beta chains presented below share a single source sample, sequenced in a study of cytomegalovirus exposure and HLA in healthy donors. PCR involved 60 Vbeta and 13 Jbeta primers. Repertoires were generated with immunoSEQ multiplex PCR, while TCRdb's copy carries only in-frame clones and drops some. The table includes 95,000 to 150,000 clones, under 20% detected once. The sample was PBMCs. The receptors originated from a female donor in good health and CMV-seropositive.

This clone showed up just a few times. V is TRBV19 and J is TRBJ2-7, with 13 bases aligning to TRBD2. CDR3 length equals 14 residues. The V segment lost 3 bases and the J segment 6 bases; nucleotides outside the gene matches: 2. Germline assignment: CDR1 LNHDA and CDR2 SQIVND (reference sequence). The CDR3 region is CASSMGLAGTEQYF. DNA for the CDR3: TGTGCCAGTAGTATGGGACTAGCGGGGACCGAGCAGTACTTC. The full variable domain, completed using reference TRBV19 and TRBJ2-7, is DGGITQSPKYLFRKEGQNVTLSCEQNLNHDAMYWYRQDPGQGLRLIYYSQIVNDFQKGDIAEGYSVSREKKESFPLTVTSAQKNPTAFYLCASSMGLAGTEQYFGPGTRLTVT.

This clone was seen a few times. The chain couples TRBV2 to TRBJ1-2; perhaps TRBD1 as D (6 bases). V was shortened by 3 bases and J by 5 bases, with 13 bases between the two germline ends. CDR3 size: 14 residues. Per the germline V gene, CDR1 is SNHLY and CDR2 is FYNNEI. CDR3 nucleotides: TGTGCCAGCAGTGATCAGGGGCAAGGGTATGGCTACACCTTC. Translated, it gives CASSDQGQGYGYTF. Together with reference TRBV2 and TRBJ1-2, the CDR3 gives the full variable domain: EPEVTQTPSHQVTQMGQEVILRCVPISNHLYFYWYRQILGQKVEFLVSFYNNEISEKSEIFDDQFSVERPDGSNFTLKIRSTKLEDSAMYFCASSDQGQGYGYTFGSGTRLTVV.

This clone was detected a few times. The chain recombines TRBV5-3 with TRBJ1-5; 8 bases agree with TRBD1. TRBV5-3 is known as an ORF, though its function is uncertain. Trimming cost V 4 bases and J 0 bases; bases outside gene matches: 12. CDR3 length: 18 amino acids. The CDR3 spells CARSRTGGKRNSNQPQHF. The CDR3 nucleotides read TGTGCCAGAAGCAGAACAGGGGGGAAAAGGAATAGCAATCAGCCCCAGCATTTT.

The chain combines TRBV9 with TRBJ2-1; 8 bases fit TRBD2. The CDR3 has 15 residues. V trimming: 3 bases; J trimming: 4 bases; junction bases outside the gene matches: 6. CDR1 SGDLS and CDR2 YYNGEE come from the germline V gene. CDR3 residues: CASSARGGRYNEQFF. CDR3 DNA sequence: TGTGCCAGCAGCGCACGGGGGGGCCGATACAATGAGCAGTTCTTC.

A few counts support this clone. V is TRBV18 and J is TRBJ2-7; weak D call: TRBD2 (6 bases). Germline CDR1 is KGHSH and CDR2 is LQKENI. Trimming took off 2 bases at V and 2 bases at J, with 13 bases between the two ends. The CDR3 totals 15 residues. The DNA for the CDR3 is TGTGCCAGCTCACCAGGGTCGGGGGTTCCCTACGAGCAGTACTTC. It is translated as CASSPGSGVPYEQYF. Full variable domain (missing parts from reference TRBV18 and TRBJ2-7): NAGVMQNPRHLVRRRGQEARLRCSPMKGHSHVYWYRQLPEEGLKFMVYLQKENIIDESGMPKERFSAEFPKEGPSILRIQQVVRGDSAAYFCASSPGSGVPYEQYFGPGTRLTVT.

The V gene is TRBV9, the J gene TRBJ2-5; 9 nucleotides line up with TRBD2. J gave up 5 bases and V 3 bases, and 11 bases lay outside the gene matches. The CDR3 totals 16 residues. The germline V gene has CDR1 SGDLS and CDR2 YYNGEE. The CDR3 DNA sequence: TGTGCCAGCAGCGGTAGCGGGAGTGGGGGTGCGGAGACCCAGTACTTC. Translated: CASSGSGSGGAETQYF.

The rearrangement links TRBV5-1 to TRBJ1-3; 8 positions match TRBD1. V gave up 0 bases and J gave up 4 bases; unmatched junction bases: 3. CDR1 and CDR2 (germline): SGHRS, YFSETQ. The CDR3 has 15 residues. CDR3 in DNA: TGCGCCAGCAGCTTGGGGACAGGGAGAGGAAACACCATATATTTT. Translation: CASSLGTGRGNTIYF.

The J gene is TRBJ1-1, the V gene TRBV5-4, with D unresolved. The V end lost 4 bases, the J end lost 4 bases, and 17 bases lay between the germline ends. This CDR3 comprises 15 residues. Per germline, CDR1 SGHNT and CDR2 YYREEE (reference sequence). The CDR3: CASSPPGLRTTEAFF. DNA of the CDR3: TGTGCCAGCAGCCCGCCTGGACTGAGAACCACTGAAGCTTTCTTT.

This clone occurred a few times. This chain links TRBV5-1 with TRBJ2-7; a possible D gene is TRBD1 (5 bases). Germline loops: CDR1 SGHRS, CDR2 YFSETQ. The CDR3 consists of 13 residues. The V end lost 3 bases, the J end lost 0 bases, and 7 bases lay between the germline ends. CDR3 DNA: TGCGCCAGCAGCTCCGACAGCTCCTACGAGCAGTACTTC. Protein: CASSSDSSYEQYF.

The chain is built from TRBV7-2 and TRBJ1-2; TRBD1 matches 9 bases. CDR1 and CDR2 from the germline V gene are SGHTA and FQGNSA. The CDR3 has 14 residues. The J segment lost 8 bases and the V segment lost 0 bases, leaving 4 bases of the junction unmatched. The CDR3 spells CASSLARTGDGYTF. In nucleotides, the CDR3 is TGTGCCAGCAGCTTAGCGAGGACAGGGGACGGCTACACCTTC.

The genes are TRBV29-1 and TRBJ2-3, with D possibly matching TRBD2 (5 bases). Trimming stripped 6 bases from V and 4 bases from J, with 20 bases between. Germline V gene data show CDR1 as SQVTM and CDR2 as ANQGSEA. This CDR3 spans 15 amino acids. The CDR3 nucleotides are TGCAGCGTCTCCATTTCTACGGGGTCTCCAGATACGCAGTATTTT. Translating it yields CSVSISTGSPDTQYF.

V and J are TRBV5-1 and TRBJ2-1, with 7 nucleotides matching TRBD1. Trimming removed 0 bases from V and 4 bases from J; junction bases left unmatched: 10. This CDR3 is 17 amino acids long. Germline V lookup: CDR1 SGHRS, CDR2 YFSETQ. CDR3 bases: TGCGCCAGCAGCTTGGGGACCCGGGACAGTAATTACAATGAGCAGTTCTTC. The encoded protein is CASSLGTRDSNYNEQFF.

The V gene is TRBV6-1, the J gene TRBJ1-2; TRBD1 agrees at 8 bases. CDR3 length equals 15 residues. Germline V lookup: CDR1 MNHNS, CDR2 SASEGT. Germline trimming cut 6 bases from V and 4 bases from J; bases unmatched to any gene: 10. The CDR3 here is CASSEPLTGGYGYTF. For the CDR3, the DNA is TGTGCCAGCAGCGAACCCCTTACAGGGGGCTATGGCTACACCTTC.

This sequence joins TRBV12-5 and TRBJ1-1; the match to TRBD1 covers 8 bases. In germline, CDR1 is LGHNT, CDR2 FRNRAP. This CDR3 region has 18 residues. V shed 0 bases and J 4 bases; nucleotides not matched to a gene: 13. CDR3 DNA: TGTGCTAGTGGTTTGGTACGTAAGGCTTCAGGGGGCGGCACTGAAGCTTTCTTT. Its translation is CASGLVRKASGGGTEAFF.

Only a few counts were recorded for this clone. V usage is TRBV6-1 and J usage is TRBJ1-2, with D possibly matching TRBD1 (6 bases). CDR3 length: 13 residues. Trimming removed 8 bases at V and 2 bases at J, with 12 bases between. Germline CDR1 and CDR2: MNHNS and SASEGT. The chain's CDR3 is CASDRPRNYGYTF. CDR3 nucleotides: TGTGCCAGCGACAGGCCACGGAACTATGGCTACACCTTC.

This clone was detected a few times. The chain combines TRBV5-1 with TRBJ1-1; the D gene is possibly TRBD1 (5 bases). Germline values: CDR1 SGHRS, CDR2 YFSETQ. The CDR3 sequence is 18 residues long. The V and J ends lost 6 bases and 5 bases respectively, with 29 bases between them. The CDR3 is CASNQGSAGPFLGTEAFF. CDR3 DNA sequence: TGCGCCAGCAACCAAGGATCGGCAGGGCCCTTCTTGGGTACTGAAGCTTTCTTT. Looking up the rest from reference TRBV5-1 and TRBJ1-1 gives the full variable domain: KAGVTQTPRYLIKTRGQQVTLSCSPISGHRSVSWYQQTPGQGLQFLFEYFSETQRNKGNFPGRFSGRQFSNSRSEMNVSTLELGDSALYLCASNQGSAGPFLGTEAFFGQGTRLTVV.

This clone was observed a few times. V is TRBV2 and J is TRBJ2-7, with 14 bases matching TRBD2. V shed 4 bases, J shed 6 bases, and the junction held 5 bases outside the gene matches. The V gene's germline CDR1 is SNHLY and CDR2 FYNNEI. The CDR3 contains 15 residues. The CDR3 bases are TGTGCCAGCAGTGGGCCGGGACTAGCGGGGGTCGAGCAGTACTTC. Amino acids: CASSGPGLAGVEQYF.

The rearrangement joins TRBV7-2 to TRBJ2-7, with D possibly TRBD1 on 5 matching bases. The length of the CDR3 is 17 residues. The germline gives CDR1 SGHTA, CDR2 FQGNSA. Trimming took 0 bases from V and 1 from J, leaving 16 bases between them. The CDR3 loop is CASSLAPSGQGSYEQYF. CDR3 coding DNA: TGTGCCAGCAGCTTAGCGCCCTCTGGGCAGGGATCCTACGAGCAGTACTTC.

The rearrangement uses TRBV2 and TRBJ1-1; possible D gene TRBD1, 5 bases. CDR3 length equals 15 residues. Germline lookup yields CDR1 SNHLY and CDR2 FYNNEI. Trimming took 4 bases from V and 0 from J, leaving 12 bases between them. The CDR3 spells CASSVDRPMNTEAFF. The DNA of the CDR3 is TGTGCCAGCAGTGTAGACAGACCCATGAACACTGAAGCTTTCTTT.